This passage covers 12 T cell receptor beta chains from one sample sequenced in a study of T cell repertoires in cytomegalovirus infection. Via MiXCR, TCRdb re-called the reads, giving one row per CDR3 protein. The repertoire consists of approximately 70,000 distinct CDR3 sequences, with 20% to 25% occurring once and the leading ten covering about 72%. For these TCRs, the target antigens are not known. The sample in question was CD8+ T cells from cultured PBMCs, obtained from culture after CMV antigen stimulation. The origin of the receptors is a human donor in good health (CMV status not recorded). Some clones in this sample may be carry-over from other donors' samples.

The chain carries TRBV29-1 and TRBJ2-2; TRBD1 might be the D (6 bases). Germline assignment: CDR1 SQVTM and CDR2 ANQGSEA. V was trimmed by 3 bases and J by 2 bases, leaving 28 bases between them. This CDR3 is built from 20 residues. The CDR3, as DNA: TGCAGCGTTGAGGTCAGGGGTAAATCTCAGGGTACTTTTAACACCGGGGAGCTGTTTTTT. It specifies CSVEVRGKSQGTFNTGELFF.

V usage is TRBV27 and J usage is TRBJ2-2, with TRBD1 matching 11 bases. This CDR3 spans 18 amino acids. J gave up 3 bases and V 5 bases, and 11 bases lay outside the gene matches. Germline values: CDR1 MNHEY, CDR2 SMNVEV (reference sequence). As DNA, the CDR3 is TGTGCCAGCAGTGCCTTGGACAGGGGGCTTAGGGACACCGGGGAGCTGTTTTTT. Its protein is CASSALDRGLRDTGELFF.

The J gene is TRBJ2-3, the V gene TRBV9; 10 nucleotides align to TRBD1. V was clipped by 3 bases and J by 1 base; unmatched bases: 5. Germline V gene data show CDR1 as SGDLS and CDR2 as YYNGEE. The CDR3 contains 16 residues. CDR3: CASSAGTGDGTDTQYF. CDR3 sequence (DNA): TGTGCCAGCAGCGCCGGGACAGGGGATGGCACAGATACGCAGTATTTT.

This chain joins TRBV9 and TRBJ2-3; D not certain. Germline V gene lookup returns CDR1 SGDLS and CDR2 YYNGEE. V shed 2 bases and J shed 2 bases, with 18 bases lying between them. This CDR3 contains 17 residues. The CDR3 loop is CASSVSHDRYNTDTQYF. The CDR3 DNA is TGTGCCAGCAGCGTTTCCCACGACCGGTACAACACAGATACGCAGTATTTT.

The chain carries TRBV7-9 and TRBJ1-3, with 7 bases aligning to TRBD1. Germline CDR1 and CDR2: SEHNR and FQNEAQ (reference sequence). Germline trimming cut 5 bases from V and 8 bases from J; bases unmatched to any gene: 12. The CDR3 spans 15 residues. CDR3 loop: CASSTRRTGGDTIYF. CDR3 nucleotide sequence: TGTGCCAGCAGCACCCGTCGGACAGGCGGCGACACCATATATTTT.

The table lists this clonotype with a few counts. The chain combines TRBV5-4 with TRBJ2-2, with a possible D match to TRBD1 (5 bases). The CDR3 is 17 residues long. V was shortened by 4 bases and J by 3 bases, with 19 bases between the two germline ends. Germline V gene data show CDR1 as SGHNT and CDR2 as YYREEE (reference sequence). The CDR3 region is CASSPAGQGFHTGELFF. CDR3 in DNA: TGTGCCAGCAGCCCGGCAGGGCAAGGGTTCCACACCGGGGAGCTGTTTTTT. The full variable domain, rest sourced from reference TRBV5-4 and TRBJ2-2, is ETGVTQSPTHLIKTRGQQVTLRCSSQSGHNTVSWYQQALGQGPQFIFQYYREEENGRGNFPPRFSGLQFPNYSSELNVNALELDDSALYLCASSPAGQGFHTGELFFGEGSRLTVL.

The rearrangement uses TRBV7-2 and TRBJ1-4, with D possibly being TRBD1 (5 bases). V lost 5 bases to trimming and J lost 4 bases, with 14 bases between them. CDR3 length: 15 residues. CDR1 is SGHTA, CDR2 FQGNSA, per germline. This CDR3 reads CASSPGTALNEKLFF. CDR3 sequence (DNA): TGTGCCAGCAGCCCTGGGACCGCCCTTAATGAAAAACTGTTTTTT.

The CDR3: CASSPRLAGGEQFF. The CDR3 bases are TGTGCCAGCAGCCCCCGACTAGCGGGGGGTGAGCAGTTCTTC. The chain uses TRBV7-2 and TRBJ2-1; TRBD2 matches 13 bases. This CDR3 comprises 14 residues. CDR1 is SGHTA and CDR2 is FQGNSA in the germline V gene. Germline trimming cut 5 bases from V and 9 bases from J; bases unmatched to any gene: 4.

The chain recombines TRBV6-5 with TRBJ1-5; perhaps TRBD1 as D (6 bases). Trimming removed 0 bases from V and 3 bases from J, with 9 bases in between. The germline gives CDR1 MNHEY, CDR2 SVGAGI. The length of the CDR3 is 15 residues. This CDR3 is CASSYSTGYNQPQHF. CDR3 sequence (DNA): TGTGCCAGCAGTTACTCAACAGGGTACAATCAGCCCCAGCATTTT.

The J gene is TRBJ2-5, the V gene TRBV9; no clear D. Trimming shortened V by 3 bases and J by 1 base, and 13 bases separated the two germline ends. Germline CDR1 reads SGDLS; CDR2 reads YYNGEE. The CDR3 consists of 15 residues. The DNA of the CDR3 is TGTGCCAGCAGCGCACCAGTCGGCCTCCAAGAGACCCAGTACTTC. It specifies CASSAPVGLQETQYF.

This clonotype was detected a few times. The chain is built from TRBV12-3 or TRBV12-4 and TRBJ1-1; no clear D. The CDR3 loop spans 14 amino acids. V dropped 6 bases and J dropped 0 bases, with 11 bases sitting between them. DNA of the CDR3: TGTGCCAGCAGCCCTCGGCAGTTGAACACTGAAGCTTTCTTT. Translation gives CASSPRQLNTEAFF.

The CDR3: CATSPVGSADTQYF. CDR3 bases: TGTGCCACCAGTCCGGTCGGCAGTGCAGATACGCAGTATTTT. The chain carries TRBV24-1 and TRBJ2-3; D is uncertain. V shed 6 bases and J shed 4 bases, with 13 bases lying between them. Germline values: CDR1 KGHDR, CDR2 SFDVKD. This CDR3 has 14 amino acids.